This TCR beta chain was captured in a study of OX40 agonist ivuxolimab in advanced cancers. Study as a whole: Every 2 weeks, ivuxolimab was infused into the patients intravenously at between 0.01 and 10 mg/kg. A mean age of around 63 years, range about 20 to 79, was recorded, and roughly 83% were male.

This clone was seen only a few times. This CDR3 is 16 amino acids long. Germline V lookup: CDR1 SGHTS, CDR2 YDEGEE. Trimming took 0 bases from V and 0 from J, leaving 12 bases between them. Clones were sequenced by immunoSEQ multiplex PCR, and TCRdb holds only the in-frame ones, with some missing. The sample contains 60,000 to 70,000 clones, roughly 84% of which appear only once. Sample: CD4+ or CD8+ T cells sorted from blood, taken in a trial of the OX40 agonist ivuxolimab. The sequence came from an adult with an advanced solid tumor such as melanoma, head and neck, liver or kidney cancer. This chain links TRBV5-8 with TRBJ2-5; either TRBD1 or TRBD2 may fit D (5 bases each). The CDR3 loop reads CASSLGGTGYQETQYF. The CDR3 DNA reads as TGTGCCAGCAGCTTGGGGGGGACGGGGTACCAAGAGACCCAGTACTTC.